Listed here are 31 T cell receptor beta chains from one sample, sequenced in a study of T cells after yellow fever vaccination. TCRdb redid the calling of the 5' RACE reads with MiXCR, one entry per CDR3 protein. The sample contains some 400,000 distinct CDR3 sequences, under 20% of which appear only once. Material: PBMCs, obtained before the yellow fever booster vaccination. The receptors were sampled from a young man who received the YFV17D yellow fever vaccine.

There are a few counts of this clonotype. Possible read error: a much larger clone is one base away. The gene calls are TRBV20-1 and TRBJ1-1; weak D call: TRBD1 (5 bases). The germline gives CDR1 DFQATT, CDR2 SNEGSKA (reference sequence). The CDR3 is 12 residues long. Trimming cost V 0 bases and J 4 bases, with 6 bases left between them. Written as DNA, the CDR3 is TGCAGTGCTAGAGAGGGGGGCACTGAAGCTTTCTTT. It yields the protein CSAREGGTEAFF.

V and J are TRBV5-1 and TRBJ1-5; D ambiguous. The CDR3 is made up of 15 amino acids. Germline values: CDR1 SGHRS, CDR2 YFSETQ. Trimming left V 4 bases short and J 0 bases short, with 11 bases between. The CDR3 loop is CASSGEGLSNQPQHF. The CDR3 DNA is TGCGCCAGCAGCGGGGAGGGTCTTAGCAATCAGCCCCAGCATTTT.

The chain recombines TRBV4-1 with TRBJ1-4; D is perhaps TRBD1 (5 bases). Germline V gives CDR1 MGHRA, CDR2 YSYEKL. This CDR3 region has 14 residues. V was cut by 3 bases and J by 7 bases, with 12 bases left in between. The chain's CDR3 is CASSQLGPLEKLFF. The CDR3 DNA is TGCGCCAGCAGCCAGTTGGGGCCGCTTGAAAAACTGTTTTTT.

This chain links TRBV9 with TRBJ2-5; no firm D call. Trimming left V 0 bases short and J 4 bases short, with 4 bases between. CDR1 and CDR2 (germline): SGDLS, YYNGEE. The CDR3 has 12 amino acids. Here the CDR3 reads CASSVAGETQYF. The CDR3, as DNA: TGTGCCAGCAGCGTAGCAGGAGAGACCCAGTACTTC. The full variable domain, in which reference TRBV9 and TRBJ2-5 provide the parts outside the CDR3, is DSGVTQTPKHLITATGQRVTLRCSPRSGDLSVYWYQQSLDQGLQFLIQYYNGEERAKGNILERFSAQQFPDLHSELNLSSLELGDSALYFCASSVAGETQYFGPGTRLLVL.

This clonotype was counted at least ten times. This sequence joins TRBV12-3 or TRBV12-4 and TRBJ2-2; tentative D call: TRBD1 (5 bases). This CDR3 region has 16 residues. The ends were cut back, 6 bases at V and 5 bases at J, with 19 bases in the middle. The CDR3 DNA reads TGTGCCAGCAGCCCAACCAGGGCCTTCGGGACCGGGGAGCTGTTTTTT. Translation: CASSPTRAFGTGELFF.

The chain is built from TRBV20-1 and TRBJ2-3, with D maybe TRBD1 (7 bases). With 5 bases removed from V and 0 bases from J, the gap between germline ends came to 15 bases. CDR1 and CDR2 (germline): DFQATT, SNEGSKA (reference sequence). CDR3 size: 15 residues. The chain's CDR3 is CSAGGTASSTDTQYF. The CDR3 coding sequence is TGCAGTGCTGGAGGGACAGCCTCTAGCACAGATACGCAGTATTTT.

This clonotype was seen only a few times. This rearrangement joins TRBV6-2 or TRBV6-3 to TRBJ2-7; D gene ambiguous. Per germline, CDR1 MNHEY and CDR2 SVGEGT. The CDR3 spans 13 residues. V was cut by 4 bases and J by 1 base, with 8 bases left in between. The DNA for the CDR3 is TGTGCCAGCAGTTTCGTGGCGTCCTACGAGCAGTACTTC. Encoded protein: CASSFVASYEQYF.

The chain uses TRBV7-9 and TRBJ2-5, with 9 bases identical to TRBD2. This CDR3 spans 16 amino acids. CDR1 and CDR2 from the germline V gene are SEHNR and FQNEAQ (reference sequence). J lost 5 bases, V lost 3 bases, and 10 bases had no gene match. As DNA, the CDR3 is TGTGCCAGCAGCTTCGGGTTAGCGGGGGATATCGAGACCCAGTACTTC. Protein product: CASSFGLAGDIETQYF.

V usage is TRBV19 and J usage is TRBJ2-5; D uncertain. Germline-derived CDR1 and CDR2 are LNHDA and SQIVND (reference sequence). This CDR3 has 13 residues. The germline V and J ends were trimmed by 7 bases and 0 bases, with 9 bases remaining between them. The CDR3 DNA is TGTGCCAGTATGGCCTCGTACCAAGAGACCCAGTACTTC. Encoded protein: CASMASYQETQYF.

This chain connects TRBV5-1 to TRBJ2-2, with D perhaps TRBD2 (7 bases). This CDR3 has 16 residues. Germline loops: CDR1 SGHRS, CDR2 YFSETQ. V was cut by 2 bases and J by 2 bases, with 13 bases left in between. The CDR3 DNA sequence: TGCGCCAGCAGCTTCGGGGGGCCATTTAACACCGGGGAGCTGTTTTTT. Its protein product is CASSFGGPFNTGELFF.

Only a few counts were recorded for this clonotype. This rearrangement joins TRBV27 to TRBJ2-3; the match to TRBD2 covers 7 bases. CDR1 and CDR2 from the germline V gene are MNHEY and SMNVEV (reference sequence). This CDR3 spans 14 amino acids. Unmatched junction bases numbered 3, after V lost 2 bases and J lost 4 bases. The CDR3 reads CASSLPGGPDTQYF. In DNA, the CDR3 is TGTGCCAGCAGTTTACCGGGGGGACCAGATACGCAGTATTTT.

In its sample, this clonotype was seen a few times. The chain combines TRBV7-2 with TRBJ2-1; D gene uncertain. V lost 5 bases, J lost 0 bases, and 8 bases lay in between. The germline CDR1 and CDR2 sequences are SGHTA and FQGNSA. The CDR3 spans 14 residues. Here the CDR3 reads CASSAVSSYNEQFF. DNA of the CDR3: TGTGCCAGCAGCGCGGTAAGCTCCTACAATGAGCAGTTCTTC.

In its sample, this clonotype was seen once. The chain couples TRBV2 to TRBJ1-1; 7 nucleotides match TRBD1. This CDR3 has 15 residues. The trim removed 6 bases at V and 1 base at J, leaving 8 bases unmatched. Germline values: CDR1 SNHLY, CDR2 FYNNEI. CDR3 nucleotide sequence: TGTGCCAGCAGCGGCGTCGGGACAGAGAACACTGAAGCTTTCTTT. This sequence encodes CASSGVGTENTEAFF.

J is TRBJ1-4 and V is TRBV7-2; weak D call: TRBD1 (6 bases). Germline CDR1 and CDR2: SGHTA and FQGNSA. V was shortened by 2 bases and J by 5 bases, with 15 bases between the two germline ends. The CDR3 spans 16 residues. Written as DNA, the CDR3 is TGTGCCAGCAGCTTAAGTCCGGACAGAACGAATGAAAAACTGTTTTTT. Amino acids: CASSLSPDRTNEKLFF.

This clonotype was recorded a few times. CDR3 DNA: TGTGCCAGCAGCTTAGAGGGACAGGCACAAGAGACCCAGTACTTC. It translates to CASSLEGQAQETQYF. The gene calls are TRBV7-9 and TRBJ2-5; 8 bases line up with TRBD1. In germline, CDR1 is SEHNR, CDR2 FQNEAQ (reference sequence). The ends lost 1 base at V and 2 bases at J; junction bases unmatched: 3. This CDR3 has 15 amino acids.

This clonotype appeared a few times. The chain joins TRBV7-3 to TRBJ2-2; 10 bases match TRBD2. The CDR3 consists of 19 residues. The germline V gene has CDR1 SGHTA and CDR2 FQGTGA. Trimming cost V 1 base and J 4 bases; bases outside gene matches: 12. The CDR3 sequence: CASSLSPSGGHVGTGELFF. The CDR3, as DNA: TGTGCCAGCAGCTTAAGTCCTAGCGGGGGCCACGTCGGCACCGGGGAGCTGTTTTTT. The entire variable domain, with the rest obtained from reference TRBV7-3 and TRBJ2-2, is as follows: GAGVSQTPSNKVTEKGKYVELRCDPISGHTALYWYRQSLGQGPEFLIYFQGTGAADDSGLPNDRFFAVRPEGSVSTLKIQRTERGDSAVYLCASSLSPSGGHVGTGELFFGEGSRLTVL.

The CDR3 nucleotides read TGTGCCAGCAGCACCGGCAGGGCTCGTAACACCGGGGAGCTGTTTTTT. Its protein product is CASSTGRARNTGELFF. The chain employs TRBV7-9 and TRBJ2-2, with D perhaps TRBD1 (5 bases). The CDR3 runs 16 residues. Trimming took 5 bases from V and 2 from J, leaving 15 bases between them. The germline V gene has CDR1 SEHNR and CDR2 FQNEAQ (reference sequence). The whole variable domain, filled in from reference TRBV7-9 and TRBJ2-2, reads DTGVSQNPRHKITKRGQNVTFRCDPISEHNRLYWYRQTLGQGPEFLTYFQNEAQLEKSRLLSDRFSAERPKGSFSTLEIQRTEQGDSAMYLCASSTGRARNTGELFFGEGSRLTVL.

The chain has TRBV10-3 and TRBJ2-1; D is unresolved. The CDR3 has 13 residues. Germline V gene data show CDR1 as ENHRY and CDR2 as SYGVKD. V was shortened by 6 bases and J by 4 bases, with 10 bases between the two germline ends. CDR3 in amino acids: CAISNQTYNEQFF. For the CDR3, the DNA is TGTGCCATCAGCAACCAGACGTACAATGAGCAGTTCTTC.

This clonotype was seen more than once but under ten times. This rearrangement joins TRBV7-2 to TRBJ2-7; 10 bases are a match to TRBD1. The CDR3 has 14 amino acids. Germline-derived CDR1 and CDR2 are SGHTA and FQGNSA. With 3 bases clipped from V and 6 bases from J, the junction kept 5 bases outside the gene matches. In DNA, the CDR3 is TGTGCCAGCAGCTTGAGGGACAGGGGAGGCGAGCAGTACTTC. Its translation: CASSLRDRGGEQYF. The variable domain in full, completed from reference TRBV7-2 and TRBJ2-7, reads GAGVSQSPSNKVTEKGKDVELRCDPISGHTALYWYRQSLGQGLEFLIYFQGNSAPDKSGLPSDRFSAERTGGSVSTLTIQRTQQEDSAVYLCASSLRDRGGEQYFGPGTRLTVT.

The V and J genes are TRBV7-3 and TRBJ2-1; D tentatively reads TRBD1 or TRBD2 (5 bases each). CDR1 is SGHTA, CDR2 FQGTGA, per germline. The V end was cut by 5 bases, the J end by 5 bases, with 16 bases between. This CDR3 has 15 residues. DNA for the CDR3: TGTGCCAGCAGCCCTGCCGGGACCCAAAACAATGAGCAGTTCTTC. The encoded protein is CASSPAGTQNNEQFF.

CDR3 sequence (DNA): TGCAGCGTTTCCCAGGGCGGCGGGGAGCTGTTTTTT. The encoded protein is CSVSQGGGELFF. The V call is TRBV29-1, the J call TRBJ2-2; a weak D match, TRBD1 (5 bases). V gave up 5 bases and J gave up 7 bases, with 11 bases separating them. Germline CDR1 SQVTM, CDR2 ANQGSEA. The CDR3 sequence is 12 residues long.

The chain combines TRBV11-2 with TRBJ2-1; the match to TRBD2 covers 9 bases. With 8 bases clipped from V and 0 bases from J, the junction kept 5 bases outside the gene matches. Per the germline V gene, CDR1 is SGHAT and CDR2 is FQNNGV. This CDR3 spans 15 amino acids. Here the CDR3 reads CASAWRGGSYNEQFF. The CDR3 DNA reads as TGTGCCAGCGCCTGGCGGGGGGGCTCCTACAATGAGCAGTTCTTC.

The chain couples TRBV3-1 to TRBJ2-1; 9 bases agree with TRBD1. CDR3 length: 15 amino acids. The V segment lost 3 bases and the J segment 8 bases; nucleotides outside the gene matches: 8. CDR1 is LGHDT, CDR2 YNNKEL, per germline (reference sequence). The CDR3 DNA is TGTGCCAGCAGCCACCGGGACAGGGCCTCGCATGAGCAGTTCTTC. Amino acids: CASSHRDRASHEQFF.

The chain uses TRBV18 and TRBJ2-7, with D perhaps matching TRBD1 (6 bases). Germline-derived CDR1 and CDR2 are KGHSH and LQKENI. The CDR3 spans 14 residues. V was cut by 6 bases and J by 6 bases, with 18 bases left in between. The CDR3 loop is CASSSLGPGAEQYV. The CDR3 region has the DNA TGTGCCAGCTCTAGCCTCGGTCCAGGGGCCGAGCAGTACGTC.

There are a few counts of this clonotype. V is TRBV6-5 and J is TRBJ1-6, with D perhaps matching TRBD1 (5 bases). The V gene lost 4 bases and the J gene lost 10 bases, with 14 bases spanning the gap. Germline loops: CDR1 MNHEY, CDR2 SVGAGI. The CDR3 contains 14 residues. CDR3 sequence: CASSFQGPSSPLHF. DNA of the CDR3: TGTGCCAGCAGTTTTCAGGGACCGTCCTCACCCCTCCACTTT.

J is TRBJ2-3 and V is TRBV5-1, with D perhaps TRBD1 or TRBD2 (5 bases each). The V and J ends lost 7 bases and 2 bases respectively, with 17 bases between them. This CDR3 has 15 amino acids. Germline CDR1 SGHRS, CDR2 YFSETQ. The CDR3 bases are TGCGCCAGCGTGCGCCGGGACCGGGACACAGATACGCAGTATTTT. This encodes CASVRRDRDTDTQYF.

This chain connects TRBV7-2 to TRBJ2-2; D may be TRBD1 (6 bases). CDR1 SGHTA and CDR2 FQGNSA come from the germline V gene. V lost 5 bases, J lost 2 bases, and 18 bases lay in between. CDR3 size: 17 residues. In nucleotides, the CDR3 is TGTGCCAGCAGCCGGACCGGGACACTTCAAAACACCGGGGAGCTGTTTTTT. Amino acids: CASSRTGTLQNTGELFF.

In this sample, this clonotype turned up a few times. The CDR3 here is CASSPQEGRNYGYTF. The CDR3 coding sequence is TGTGCCAGCAGCCCCCAGGAGGGCAGGAACTATGGCTACACCTTC. The V and J genes are TRBV9 and TRBJ1-2, with unresolved D. Germline CDR1 and CDR2: SGDLS and YYNGEE. The CDR3 is made up of 15 amino acids. Trimming pared 4 bases from V and 2 bases from J, leaving 15 bases between.

The V gene is TRBV7-2, the J gene TRBJ1-2; the D gene is possibly TRBD1 (5 bases). The germline V gene encodes CDR1 SGHTA and CDR2 FQGNSA. With 5 bases removed from V and 5 bases from J, the gap between germline ends came to 21 bases. The CDR3 consists of 16 residues. As DNA, the CDR3 is TGTGCCAGCAGCCCCGCGGCAGGCAAGGGGATATATGGCTACACCTTC. It yields the protein CASSPAAGKGIYGYTF.

The chain employs TRBV20-1 and TRBJ2-5; D is unclear. Germline values: CDR1 DFQATT, CDR2 SNEGSKA (reference sequence). Between the trimmed V and J ends, which lost 6 bases and 6 bases, there was a span of 17 bases. CDR3 length equals 13 residues. CDR3 region: CSAPTYPAQTQYF. For the CDR3, the DNA is TGCAGTGCCCCAACCTACCCGGCGCAGACCCAGTACTTC.

This clonotype was detected only a few times. This chain uses TRBV10-3 with TRBJ2-7; D may be TRBD2 (5 bases). The CDR3 covers 13 residues. Trimming stripped 5 bases from V and 2 bases from J, with 10 bases between. CDR1 and CDR2 from the germline V gene are ENHRY and SYGVKD. CDR3 residues: CAISQTGTYEQYF. The DNA for the CDR3 is TGTGCCATCAGTCAGACGGGAACCTACGAGCAGTACTTC.